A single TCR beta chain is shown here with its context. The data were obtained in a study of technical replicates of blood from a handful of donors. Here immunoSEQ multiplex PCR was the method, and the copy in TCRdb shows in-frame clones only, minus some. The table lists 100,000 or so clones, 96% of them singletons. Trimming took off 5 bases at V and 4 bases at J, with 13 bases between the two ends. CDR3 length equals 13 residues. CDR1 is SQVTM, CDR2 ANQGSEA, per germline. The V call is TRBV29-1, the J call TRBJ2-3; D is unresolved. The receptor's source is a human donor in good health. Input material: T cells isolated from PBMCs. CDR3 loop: CSVLPQSSDTQYF. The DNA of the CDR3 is TGCAGCGTTCTCCCCCAGTCATCAGATACGCAGTATTTT.